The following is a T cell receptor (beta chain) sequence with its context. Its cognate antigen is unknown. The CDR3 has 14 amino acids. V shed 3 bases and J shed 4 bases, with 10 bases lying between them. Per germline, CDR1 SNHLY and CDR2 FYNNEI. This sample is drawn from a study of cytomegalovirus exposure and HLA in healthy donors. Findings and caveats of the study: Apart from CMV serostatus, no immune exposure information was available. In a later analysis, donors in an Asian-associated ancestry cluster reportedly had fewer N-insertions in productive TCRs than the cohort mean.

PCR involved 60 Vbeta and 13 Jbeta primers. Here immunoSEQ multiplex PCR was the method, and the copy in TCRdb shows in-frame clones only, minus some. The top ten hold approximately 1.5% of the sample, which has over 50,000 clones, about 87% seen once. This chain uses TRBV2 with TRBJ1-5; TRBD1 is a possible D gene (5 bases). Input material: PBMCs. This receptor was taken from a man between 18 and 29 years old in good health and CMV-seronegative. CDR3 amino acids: CASSESDKNQPQHF. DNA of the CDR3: TGTGCCAGCAGTGAGTCGGACAAGAATCAGCCCCAGCATTTT.